Shown below are 26 T cell receptor beta chains from a single sample sequenced in a study of T cells in Graves' hyperthyroidism and ophthalmopathy. RNA transcripts served as the template for amplifying TCR beta CDR3 regions. HTBI primers were used for first-round RT-PCR of the TCR CDR3. TCRdb itself ran the multiplex PCR reads through MiXCR, one entry per CDR3 protein. The table has 730,000 or so distinct CDR3 sequences, 18% seen once. Sequencing was performed on blood. These receptors all stem from a woman in her fifties or sixties with Graves' hyperthyroidism that later progressed to Graves' ophthalmopathy.

This clonotype has only a few counts. The rearrangement links TRBV7-9 to TRBJ1-2; D remains unclear. V was trimmed by 1 base and J by 0 bases, leaving 12 bases between them. Germline-derived CDR1 and CDR2 are SEHNR and FQNEAQ (reference sequence). The CDR3 has 16 residues. The CDR3 coding sequence is TGTGCCAGCAGCTTAGAGCCGGACTTACCTAACTATGGCTACACCTTC. It encodes CASSLEPDLPNYGYTF.

The chain employs TRBV4-2 and TRBJ1-5; TRBD1 aligns across 8 bases. The CDR3 length is 17 residues. V dropped 1 base and J dropped 5; count of bases not matched to a gene: 10. In germline, CDR1 is LGHNA, CDR2 YNFKEQ. DNA of the CDR3: TGTGCCAGCAGCCAAGGGGGAACAGGGGGATACGATCAGCCCCAGCATTTT. This encodes CASSQGGTGGYDQPQHF.

The table lists this clonotype with many counts. The V call is TRBV11-2, the J call TRBJ2-2; D might be TRBD1 (6 bases). V lost 5 bases and J lost 2, with 15 bases in between. The V gene's germline CDR1 is SGHAT and CDR2 FQNNGV. This CDR3 is 16 amino acids long. This CDR3 is CASSISGTSNTGELFF. The CDR3 DNA sequence: TGTGCCAGCAGCATCTCCGGGACAAGTAACACCGGGGAGCTGTTTTTT.

Many counts were recorded for this clonotype. The chain employs TRBV9 and TRBJ1-1; the D gene is possibly TRBD1 (6 bases). Germline CDR1 reads SGDLS; CDR2 reads YYNGEE. This CDR3 is built from 15 residues. The V and J ends lost 0 bases and 5 bases respectively, with 14 bases between them. CDR3 nucleotides: TGTGCCAGCAGCGTAGGTCCGGACAGTAAGACTGAAGCTTTCTTT. This codes for CASSVGPDSKTEAFF.

This clonotype was seen only a few times. The rearrangement uses TRBV6-5 and TRBJ1-2; D perhaps matches TRBD1 (5 bases). The CDR3 totals 13 residues. Per germline, CDR1 MNHEY and CDR2 SVGAGI. The germline V and J ends were trimmed by 7 bases and 4 bases, with 13 bases remaining between them. The CDR3 spells CASTLGQIYGYTF. CDR3 DNA sequence: TGTGCCAGCACCCTCGGACAAATCTATGGCTACACCTTC.

The chain recombines TRBV19 with TRBJ2-1; TRBD2 aligns across 11 bases. From germline, CDR1 is LNHDA and CDR2 SQIVND (reference sequence). J gave up 0 bases and V 2 bases, and 6 bases lay outside the gene matches. CDR3 length equals 18 residues. The CDR3 loop is CASSISSGGISSYNEQFF. CDR3 nucleotide sequence: TGTGCCAGTAGTATATCTAGCGGGGGGATTAGCTCCTACAATGAGCAGTTCTTC.

The genes are TRBV10-3 and TRBJ2-2, with 7 positions matching TRBD1. This CDR3 is 15 amino acids long. Germline V gene lookup returns CDR1 ENHRY and CDR2 SYGVKD. V was clipped by 6 bases and J by 6 bases; unmatched bases: 10. The CDR3 nucleotides are TGTGCCATCAGACTTGACAGGGAGTACGCCGGGGAGCTGTTTTTT. It encodes CAIRLDREYAGELFF.

This clonotype was picked up many times. The V and J genes are TRBV6-1 and TRBJ1-1; 12 bases align to TRBD1. The V gene's germline CDR1 is MNHNS and CDR2 SASEGT. The junction had 7 bases not matched to a gene; V was cut back by 7 bases and J by 4 bases. This CDR3 has 15 residues. CDR3 coding DNA: TGTGCCAGCAATCCCGGGACAGGGGGCTTCACTGAAGCTTTCTTT. Translation gives CASNPGTGGFTEAFF.

This clonotype was seen a handful of times. This chain's CDR3 is CASSTSGGLKNIQYF. The CDR3 DNA reads as TGTGCCAGCAGTACTAGCGGGGGCCTTAAAAACATTCAGTACTTC. The chain carries TRBV27 and TRBJ2-4; TRBD2 matches at 11 bases. The germline V gene has CDR1 MNHEY and CDR2 SMNVEV (reference sequence). V lost 5 bases and J lost 4; bases outside the gene matches: 4. This CDR3 region has 15 residues.

This clonotype was seen a few times. The junction departs from the called germline gene at one end, perhaps through a read error. The V and J genes are TRBV3-1 and TRBJ1-4; TRBD1 is a possible D gene (6 bases). The germline V gene encodes CDR1 LGHDT and CDR2 YNNKEL (reference sequence). The CDR3 is 13 residues long. CDR3 sequence reads: CANSQARTERLFF. The CDR3 DNA follows: TGTGCCAACAGCCAAGCAAGGACAGAGAGACTGTTTTTT.

V and J are TRBV7-4 and TRBJ1-1; possibly TRBD1 for D (5 bases). Trimming left V 6 bases short and J 3 bases short, with 17 bases between. Germline V CDR1 and CDR2: SGHVT, SQSDAQ. The length of the CDR3 is 15 residues. The CDR3 DNA reads TGTGCCAGCAGGTTCCTGACAGTTAGGGACACTGAAGCTTTCTTT. As protein: CASRFLTVRDTEAFF.

This clonotype was seen repeatedly, ten times or more. The chain links TRBV12-3 or TRBV12-4 to TRBJ1-2; D is ambiguous. Between the trimmed V and J ends, which lost 5 bases and 9 bases, there was a span of 10 bases. The CDR3 sequence is 11 residues long. The CDR3 DNA reads TGTGCCAGCAGTACGACCTTGAGCTACACCTTC. It codes for CASSTTLSYTF.

Ten or more counts support this clonotype. The chain employs TRBV29-1 and TRBJ1-4; D may be TRBD1 (5 bases). Germline CDR1 reads SQVTM; CDR2 reads ANQGSEA. V dropped 3 bases and J dropped 8 bases, with 13 bases sitting between them. The CDR3 length is 13 residues. Written as DNA, the CDR3 is TGCAGCGTTGATGGTTCAGGGACGGAAAAACTGTTTTTT. It is translated as CSVDGSGTEKLFF.

This clonotype was observed many times. This chain connects TRBV7-2 to TRBJ2-7; D remains ambiguous. Germline CDR1 is SGHTA and CDR2 is FQGNSA. The V gene lost 1 base and the J gene lost 2 bases, with 9 bases spanning the gap. The CDR3 runs 14 residues. The chain's CDR3 is CASSLDTLTYEQYF. The CDR3, as DNA: TGTGCCAGCAGCTTAGATACCCTTACCTACGAGCAGTACTTC.

This clonotype has a count of ten or more. V gene TRBV2 combines with J gene TRBJ1-2; D remains unclear. The CDR3 is 14 amino acids. Germline V CDR1 and CDR2: SNHLY, FYNNEI. V dropped 0 bases and J dropped 5 bases, with 10 bases sitting between them. The CDR3 spells CASSEALSTYGYTF. The DNA of the CDR3 is TGTGCCAGCAGTGAAGCGCTTTCAACATATGGCTACACCTTC.

This clonotype has only a few counts. The V call is TRBV5-1, the J call TRBJ2-5; D unresolved. The V end lost 5 bases, the J end lost 3 bases, and 11 bases lay between the germline ends. Germline loops: CDR1 SGHRS, CDR2 YFSETQ. CDR3 length: 13 amino acids. CDR3 DNA sequence: TGCGCCAGCAGTATTGGTAATGAAGAGACCCAGTACTTC. It encodes CASSIGNEETQYF.

The gene calls are TRBV10-3 and TRBJ2-3, with D maybe TRBD1 (6 bases). Germline CDR1 is ENHRY and CDR2 is SYGVKD. The CDR3 has 13 residues. V lost 4 bases, J lost 4 bases, and 9 bases lay in between. CDR3 DNA sequence: TGTGCCATCAGTGTTGAGGGGGCAGATACGCAGTATTTT. Translated: CAISVEGADTQYF.

This clonotype has a handful of counts. The chain links TRBV12-3 or TRBV12-4 to TRBJ2-7; TRBD2 matches at 12 bases. The CDR3 runs to 15 residues. Germline trimming cut 5 bases from V and 4 bases from J; bases unmatched to any gene: 6. The CDR3 DNA reads as TGTGCCAGCAGTAGCGGACTAGCGGGGCTATACGAGCAGTACTTC. This codes for CASSSGLAGLYEQYF.

This clonotype has a count of ten or more. V gene TRBV27 combines with J gene TRBJ2-7; D is perhaps TRBD2 (5 bases). Germline values: CDR1 MNHEY, CDR2 SMNVEV (reference sequence). The CDR3 consists of 13 residues. V dropped 8 bases and J dropped 3 bases, with 14 bases sitting between them. This CDR3 reads CASGVRVRYEQYF. In DNA, the CDR3 is TGTGCCAGCGGAGTGAGGGTACGCTACGAGCAGTACTTC.

CDR3 amino acids: CASSQEGRDSPLHF. CDR3 sequence (DNA): TGTGCCAGCAGCCAAGAGGGGAGGGATTCACCCCTCCACTTT. The V and J genes are TRBV4-2 and TRBJ1-6; D is unclear. The germline V gene has CDR1 LGHNA and CDR2 YNFKEQ. The CDR3 consists of 14 residues. V lost 0 bases, J lost 8 bases, and 8 bases lay in between.

At least ten counts were recorded for this clonotype. V gene TRBV12-3 or TRBV12-4 combines with J gene TRBJ1-1; D unclear. The CDR3 loop spans 14 amino acids. Trimming took off 3 bases at V and 0 bases at J, with 8 bases between the two ends. In nucleotides, the CDR3 is TGTGCCAGCAGTTTTCGCGGGGTGAACACTGAAGCTTTCTTT. It yields the protein CASSFRGVNTEAFF.

The J gene is TRBJ2-1, the V gene TRBV20-1; D uncertain. The germline CDR1 and CDR2 sequences are DFQATT and SNEGSKA (reference sequence). The CDR3 runs 10 residues. V lost 3 bases, J lost 12 bases, and 9 bases lay in between. This CDR3 reads CSARNPTQFF. The CDR3 nucleotides are TGCAGTGCTAGGAACCCAACGCAGTTCTTC.

This clonotype was seen a handful of times. The chain is built from TRBV5-1 and TRBJ2-7; TRBD2 agrees at 9 bases. The CDR3 runs to 15 residues. The germline CDR1 and CDR2 sequences are SGHRS and YFSETQ. The V segment lost 4 bases and the J segment 0 bases; nucleotides outside the gene matches: 5. The CDR3 protein is CASSTSGGSSYEQYF. The CDR3 DNA follows: TGCGCCAGCAGCACCAGCGGGGGGAGCTCCTACGAGCAGTACTTC.

The rearrangement links TRBV20-1 to TRBJ1-2, with a tentative D call TRBD1 (6 bases). V was clipped by 3 bases and J by 8 bases, with 13 bases between them. In germline, CDR1 is DFQATT, CDR2 SNEGSKA (reference sequence). The CDR3 totals 12 residues. The CDR3 spells CSASLAGEGYTF. In DNA form, the CDR3 reads TGCAGTGCTAGTTTGGCAGGGGAAGGCTACACCTTC.

In its sample, this clonotype was seen a few times. The chain joins TRBV5-8 to TRBJ2-7, with D possibly matching TRBD1 (5 bases). This CDR3 has 14 amino acids. The germline V gene encodes CDR1 SGHTS and CDR2 YDEGEE. The V end lost 5 bases, the J end lost 1 base, and 13 bases lay between the germline ends. The CDR3 DNA follows: TGTGCCAGCAGTCGTCTCAGACAGTCCTACGAGCAGTACTTC. Protein product: CASSRLRQSYEQYF.

Ten or more counts support this clonotype. Here the CDR3 reads CASSQGGQGDYTF. In DNA form, the CDR3 reads TGTGCCAGCAGCCAGGGAGGACAGGGGGACTACACCTTC. The chain employs TRBV3-1 and TRBJ1-2; 10 bases are shared with TRBD1. Germline V gene data show CDR1 as LGHDT and CDR2 as YNNKEL (reference sequence). This CDR3 region has 13 residues. The V gene end was trimmed by 3 bases and the J gene end by 10 bases; junction bases not matched to a gene: 5.